Below are 32 T cell receptor beta chains sequenced from a single sample in a study of T cells in Graves' hyperthyroidism and ophthalmopathy. Amplification of TCR beta CDR3 regions used RNA as the template. The HTBI primer set drove a first-round RT-PCR of the TCR CDR3. TCRdb fed the multiplex PCR reads into MiXCR, producing one record per CDR3 protein. Of over 200,000 distinct CDR3 sequences listed, approximately 14% were seen once; the top ten hold about an eighth. The sample comprised blood. These receptors came from a woman between 40 and 55 years old with Graves' hyperthyroidism that later progressed to Graves' ophthalmopathy.

Ten or more counts support this clonotype. CDR3 loop: CASSRWTSGRNNEQFF. The CDR3 DNA sequence: TGCGCCAGCAGCCGATGGACTAGCGGGAGGAACAATGAGCAGTTCTTC. V gene TRBV5-1 combines with J gene TRBJ2-1; 14 bases are a match to TRBD2. After removal of 4 bases from V and 5 bases from J, the junction contained 5 bases not matched to a gene. The CDR3 contains 16 residues. Germline V CDR1 and CDR2: SGHRS, YFSETQ.

There are many counts of this clonotype. The rearrangement joins TRBV30 to TRBJ2-1; D ambiguous. Trimming removed 3 bases at V and 4 bases at J, with 10 bases between. Germline CDR1 and CDR2: GTSNPN and SVGIG (reference sequence). The CDR3 extends over 13 amino acids. DNA of the CDR3: TGTGCCTGGAGAGGCGCAGGTTACAATGAGCAGTTCTTC. Protein: CAWRGAGYNEQFF.

This clonotype appeared many times. The CDR3, as DNA: TGTGCCAGCAGTTTGTGGCAGAACACTGAAGCTTTCTTT. Protein sequence: CASSLWQNTEAFF. This rearrangement joins TRBV12-3 or TRBV12-4 to TRBJ1-1; D is ambiguous. The CDR3 totals 13 residues. The ends were cut back, 3 bases at V and 1 base at J, with 6 bases in the middle.

This clonotype has at least ten counts. The rearrangement uses TRBV11-2 and TRBJ2-7, with 9 bases that match TRBD1. Per germline, CDR1 SGHAT and CDR2 FQNNGV. The V and J ends lost 4 bases and 3 bases, in that order; junction bases with no gene match: 4. The CDR3 runs 14 residues. CDR3 DNA: TGTGCCAGCAGCTCCGGGACAGGGATCTACGAGCAGTACTTC. Its translation: CASSSGTGIYEQYF.

In this sample, this clonotype turned up many times. V gene TRBV2 combines with J gene TRBJ2-5; possible D gene TRBD2, 6 bases. CDR1 and CDR2 (germline): SNHLY, FYNNEI. The V gene lost 4 bases and the J gene lost 5 bases, with 20 bases spanning the gap. The CDR3 runs 16 residues. CDR3 residues: CASSGQRVQEKETQYF. The DNA for the CDR3 is TGTGCCAGCAGTGGACAGCGGGTGCAAGAAAAGGAGACCCAGTACTTC.

The V and J genes are TRBV19 and TRBJ1-1; 7 positions agree with TRBD1. This CDR3 comprises 12 residues. Trimming took 6 bases from V and 5 from J; bases not matched to a gene: 3. Germline-derived CDR1 and CDR2 are LNHDA and SQIVND (reference sequence). CDR3 sequence reads: CASSNRGTEAFF. In DNA, the CDR3 is TGTGCCAGTAGCAACAGGGGAACTGAAGCTTTCTTT.

This clonotype was counted at least ten times. The genes are TRBV15 and TRBJ2-6; D gene ambiguous. Trimming pared 0 bases from V and 0 bases from J, leaving 6 bases between. The CDR3 length is 16 residues. Per germline, CDR1 LNHNV and CDR2 YYDKDF (reference sequence). CDR3 region: CATSRDRPSGANVLTF. The CDR3 DNA is TGTGCCACCAGCAGAGATCGGCCCTCTGGGGCCAACGTCCTGACTTTC.

This clonotype turned up a few times. CDR3 nucleotide sequence: TGTGCCAGCAGTGAAGATCTGGCCGCCAGCAATAGGGACACTGAAGCTTTCTTT. It codes for CASSEDLAASNRDTEAFF. J is TRBJ1-1 and V is TRBV2; D ambiguous. Trimming removed 1 base at V and 3 bases at J, with 21 bases between. This CDR3 is 18 amino acids long. Germline lookup yields CDR1 SNHLY and CDR2 FYNNEI.

This clonotype has a handful of counts. The gene calls are TRBV13 and TRBJ1-2, with 7 bases aligning to TRBD1. Germline values: CDR1 PRHDT, CDR2 FYEKMQ (reference sequence). With V trimmed by 5 bases and J by 6 bases, 6 bases remained unmatched. The CDR3 contains 13 residues. The CDR3 region is CASSQGTVDGYTF. Here the CDR3 DNA reads TGTGCCAGCAGCCAGGGGACAGTGGATGGCTACACCTTC.

The rearrangement joins TRBV28 to TRBJ1-6; D unresolved. The V and J ends lost 3 bases and 0 bases respectively, with 12 bases between them. The CDR3 totals 17 residues. Germline V gene data show CDR1 as MDHEN and CDR2 as SYDVKM. CDR3 region: CASSLHNPSSYNSPLHF. The CDR3 coding sequence is TGTGCCAGCAGTTTGCATAACCCTAGCTCCTATAATTCACCCCTCCACTTT.

On this clonotype: One end of the junction fails to match germline, which may point to a read error. The V gene is TRBV19, the J gene TRBJ2-2; D not resolved. The CDR3 covers 14 residues. Germline V lookup: CDR1 LNHDA, CDR2 SQIVND (reference sequence). CDR3 DNA sequence: TGTGCCAGTAGGCTTTTCGCGAACATCGGGGAGCTGTTTTTT. This translates into CASRLFANIGELFF. Full variable domain (missing parts from reference TRBV19 and TRBJ2-2): DGGITQSPKYLFRKEGQNVTLSCEQNLNHDAMYWYRQDPGQGLRLIYYSQIVNDFQKGDIAEGYSVSREKKESFPLTVTSAQKNPTAFYLCASRLFANIGELFFGEGSRLTVL.

This clonotype appeared many times. The chain joins TRBV30 to TRBJ2-1, with 7 positions matching TRBD2. J lost 2 bases, V lost 5 bases, and 3 bases had no gene match. Germline lookup yields CDR1 GTSNPN and CDR2 SVGIG (reference sequence). The CDR3 covers 13 residues. DNA of the CDR3: TGTGCCTGGGGTGGGACTACCTACAATGAGCAGTTCTTC. Translated, it gives CAWGGTTYNEQFF.

There are many counts of this clonotype. This sequence joins TRBV15 and TRBJ1-3; D gene unclear. The V gene's germline CDR1 is LNHNV and CDR2 YYDKDF (reference sequence). Trimming removed 5 bases from V and 0 bases from J, with 5 bases in between. The CDR3 is made up of 13 amino acids. This CDR3 reads CATSYSSGNTIYF. The CDR3 coding sequence is TGTGCCACCAGCTACAGCTCTGGAAACACCATATATTTT.

In this sample, this clonotype turned up a few times. V is TRBV5-1 and J is TRBJ2-7; 15 positions match TRBD2. V dropped 3 bases and J dropped 2; count of bases not matched to a gene: 6. CDR1 and CDR2 (germline): SGHRS, YFSETQ. The CDR3 is 17 amino acids. CDR3 DNA: TGCGCCAGCAGCTCCGGGACTAGCGGGAGGCCTACCTACGAGCAGTACTTC. This sequence encodes CASSSGTSGRPTYEQYF.

In this sample, this clonotype turned up many times. The chain has TRBV28 and TRBJ1-6; no firm D call. The CDR3 runs 17 residues. Germline-derived CDR1 and CDR2 are MDHEN and SYDVKM. Trimming took 3 bases from V and 4 from J, leaving 16 bases between them. CDR3 sequence (DNA): TGTGCCAGCAGTTTCGGCCTGCCTTTCACATATAATTCACCCCTCCACTTT. It yields the protein CASSFGLPFTYNSPLHF.

This clonotype was seen many times. The rearrangement uses TRBV20-1 and TRBJ2-6, with 9 bases identical to TRBD1. Germline V lookup: CDR1 DFQATT, CDR2 SNEGSKA (reference sequence). The CDR3 sequence is 19 residues long. With V trimmed by 3 bases and J by 0 bases, 12 bases remained unmatched. The CDR3 nucleotides are TGCAGTGCTAGGAACCGACAGGGGGTGACTAGCTCTGGGGCCAACGTCCTGACTTTC. Protein product: CSARNRQGVTSSGANVLTF.

The V call is TRBV2, the J call TRBJ2-2; TRBD2 agrees at 10 bases. CDR3 size: 15 residues. Germline V gene lookup returns CDR1 SNHLY and CDR2 FYNNEI. Trimming cost V 1 base and J 7 bases; bases outside gene matches: 3. CDR3 nucleotides: TGTGCCAGCAGTGAAGGGCTAGCGGGAGACGGGGAGCTGTTTTTT. This encodes CASSEGLAGDGELFF.

This clonotype was counted at least ten times. J is TRBJ2-5 and V is TRBV5-1, with 7 nucleotides matching TRBD1. Germline CDR1 reads SGHRS; CDR2 reads YFSETQ. V dropped 4 bases and J dropped 5; count of bases not matched to a gene: 5. This CDR3 region has 13 residues. CDR3 in amino acids: CASSRDRMETQYF. Written as DNA, the CDR3 is TGCGCCAGCAGCCGGGACAGAATGGAGACCCAGTACTTC. The complete variable domain, with remaining parts taken from reference TRBV5-1 and TRBJ2-5, reads KAGVTQTPRYLIKTRGQQVTLSCSPISGHRSVSWYQQTPGQGLQFLFEYFSETQRNKGNFPGRFSGRQFSNSRSEMNVSTLELGDSALYLCASSRDRMETQYFGPGTRLLVL.

The chain has TRBV7-3 and TRBJ2-2; D is possibly TRBD2 (5 bases). Germline CDR1 SGHTA, CDR2 FQGTGA. The CDR3 is 15 residues long. V was cut by 1 base and J by 4 bases, with 10 bases left in between. Written as DNA, the CDR3 is TGTGCCAGCAGCTTAAAGGGAGCGGCCACCGGGGAGCTGTTTTTT. As protein: CASSLKGAATGELFF. Variable domain in full (rest from reference TRBV7-3 and TRBJ2-2): GAGVSQTPSNKVTEKGKYVELRCDPISGHTALYWYRQSLGQGPEFLIYFQGTGAADDSGLPNDRFFAVRPEGSVSTLKIQRTERGDSAVYLCASSLKGAATGELFFGEGSRLTVL.

In this sample, this clonotype turned up many times. This chain connects TRBV2 to TRBJ2-7; the D is unclear. CDR3 length: 14 amino acids. Per germline, CDR1 SNHLY and CDR2 FYNNEI. V lost 10 bases and J lost 4, with 20 bases in between. The CDR3 sequence: CATLRSGERYEQYF. The CDR3 nucleotides read TGTGCCACCCTCAGAAGTGGGGAAAGGTACGAGCAGTACTTC.

In regard to this clonotype: This may come from a read error, since a much larger clone is one base off. J is TRBJ2-3 and V is TRBV9; 8 positions match TRBD2. Germline V gene data show CDR1 as SGDLS and CDR2 as YYNGEE. J gave up 3 bases and V 3 bases, and 12 bases lay outside the gene matches. The CDR3 contains 17 residues. This CDR3 reads CASSAQVGAGVTDTQYF. In DNA, the CDR3 is TGTGCCAGCAGCGCCCAGGTAGGAGCGGGAGTGACAGATACGCAGTATTTT.

The table lists this clonotype with many counts. The chain carries TRBV28 and TRBJ1-6; 10 positions match TRBD1. Per the germline V gene, CDR1 is MDHEN and CDR2 is SYDVKM. CDR3 size: 17 residues. With V trimmed by 5 bases and J by 2 bases, 6 bases remained unmatched. This CDR3 reads CASSKGQGQPYNSPLHF. Here the CDR3 DNA reads TGTGCCAGCAGTAAGGGACAGGGGCAGCCCTATAATTCACCCCTCCACTTT. Supplemented by reference TRBV28 and TRBJ1-6, the full variable domain reads DVKVTQSSRYLVKRTGEKVFLECVQDMDHENMFWYRQDPGLGLRLIYFSYDVKMKEKGDIPEGYSVSREKKERFSLILESASTNQTSMYLCASSKGQGQPYNSPLHFGNGTRLTVT.

This clonotype occurred many times. The chain carries TRBV11-2 and TRBJ2-1; unclear D gene. Trimming removed 0 bases at V and 9 bases at J, with 15 bases between. Per the germline V gene, CDR1 is SGHAT and CDR2 is FQNNGV. The CDR3 is 15 amino acids. CDR3 sequence (DNA): TGTGCCAGCAGCTTAGATCTTGTGGCTTCCGGTGAGCAGTTCTTC. The encoded protein is CASSLDLVASGEQFF.

This clonotype was found many times. This chain links TRBV25-1 with TRBJ2-1; 11 bases map to TRBD2. The V segment lost 4 bases and the J segment 3 bases; nucleotides outside the gene matches: 2. CDR1 is MGHDK and CDR2 is SYGVNS in the germline V gene. CDR3 length: 15 residues. CDR3: CASSGLAGGYNEQFF. CDR3 nucleotides: TGTGCCAGCAGTGGCCTAGCGGGAGGCTACAATGAGCAGTTCTTC. Filled out from reference TRBV25-1 and TRBJ2-1, the complete variable domain reads EADIYQTPRYLVIGTGKKITLECSQTMGHDKMYWYQQDPGMELHLIHYSYGVNSTEKGDLSSESTVSRIRTEHFPLTLESARPSHTSQYLCASSGLAGGYNEQFFGPGTRLTVL.

This clonotype has ten or more counts. V is TRBV5-4 and J is TRBJ2-1; 8 nucleotides agree with TRBD2. The V gene end was trimmed by 3 bases and the J gene end by 8 bases; junction bases not matched to a gene: 13. This CDR3 is 16 amino acids long. Germline V CDR1 and CDR2: SGHNT, YYREEE (reference sequence). This CDR3 is CASSSSGTRVMDEQFF. CDR3 nucleotide sequence: TGTGCCAGCAGCTCTTCCGGGACTAGAGTAATGGATGAGCAGTTCTTC.

This clonotype was detected many times. The genes are TRBV7-3 and TRBJ2-2; D is possibly TRBD1 (5 bases). This CDR3 region has 13 residues. Trimming stripped 5 bases from V and 7 bases from J, with 11 bases between. Germline V gene sequence: CDR1 SGHTA, CDR2 FQGTGA. The CDR3 coding sequence is TGTGCCAGCAGCCCGACAGTGGACGGGGAGCTGTTTTTT. Residues: CASSPTVDGELFF.

This clonotype was observed many times. J is TRBJ1-1 and V is TRBV11-2; a possible D gene is TRBD1 (5 bases). CDR3 length equals 14 residues. Trimming shortened V by 3 bases and J by 4 bases, and 12 bases separated the two germline ends. Germline V lookup: CDR1 SGHAT, CDR2 FQNNGV. CDR3 sequence (DNA): TGTGCCAGCAGCTTGAGCCAGGACATCACTGAAGCTTTCTTT. Translation gives CASSLSQDITEAFF. Variable domain in full (rest from reference TRBV11-2 and TRBJ1-1): EAGVAQSPRYKIIEKRQSVAFWCNPISGHATLYWYQQILGQGPKLLIQFQNNGVVDDSQLPKDRFSAERLKGVDSTLKIQPAKLEDSAVYLCASSLSQDITEAFFGQGTRLTVV.

V usage is TRBV3-1 and J usage is TRBJ2-7; D call uncertain. The CDR3 sequence is 13 residues long. The V end was cut by 5 bases, the J end by 5 bases, with 13 bases between. Germline V gene sequence: CDR1 LGHDT, CDR2 YNNKEL (reference sequence). For the CDR3, the DNA is TGTGCCAGCAGCAGATCGCTAGGAGACGAGCAGTACTTC. Residues: CASSRSLGDEQYF.

Many counts were recorded for this clonotype. V is TRBV3-1 and J is TRBJ2-7; the D is unclear. CDR1 and CDR2 from the germline V gene are LGHDT and YNNKEL (reference sequence). The V end lost 0 bases, the J end lost 4 bases, and 13 bases lay between the germline ends. CDR3 length: 15 amino acids. As DNA, the CDR3 is TGTGCCAGCAGCCAAGAGACCCACCCAGCGTACGAGCAGTACTTC. Its protein is CASSQETHPAYEQYF.

At least ten counts were recorded for this clonotype. This chain connects TRBV28 to TRBJ2-3; the D gene is possibly TRBD2 (5 bases). V lost 2 bases, J lost 7 bases, and 10 bases lay in between. Germline assignment: CDR1 MDHEN and CDR2 SYDVKM. This CDR3 region has 13 residues. The CDR3, as DNA: TGTGCCAGCAGTTTACGGACTCCGAATACGCAGTATTTT. Protein sequence: CASSLRTPNTQYF.

This clonotype has a count of ten or more. V usage is TRBV20-1 and J usage is TRBJ1-5; D uncertain. With 1 base removed from V and 1 base from J, the gap between germline ends came to 8 bases. Germline-derived CDR1 and CDR2 are DFQATT and SNEGSKA (reference sequence). This CDR3 comprises 14 residues. The CDR3 DNA reads as TGCAGTGCTAGAGGACCAGCCAGCAATCAGCCCCAGCATTTT. It codes for CSARGPASNQPQHF.

This clonotype was counted ten times or more. J is TRBJ2-3 and V is TRBV27; D call uncertain. This CDR3 comprises 14 residues. The V end was cut by 4 bases, the J end by 6 bases, with 14 bases between. CDR1 is MNHEY and CDR2 is SMNVEV in the germline V gene (reference sequence). CDR3 sequence reads: CASSSPSATDTQYF. The CDR3 bases are TGTGCCAGCAGTTCCCCCTCAGCAACCGATACGCAGTATTTT.